These 11 T cell receptor beta chains came from one sample sequenced in a study of cytomegalovirus exposure and HLA in healthy donors. PCR was performed using 60 Vbeta and 13 Jbeta primers. Repertoires were generated with immunoSEQ multiplex PCR, while TCRdb's copy carries only in-frame clones and drops some. This table has 200,000 or so clones, roughly 88% appearing once. The material sequenced was PBMCs. Source of these receptors: a boy younger than 10 in good health and CMV-seronegative.

This clone has more than one count but fewer than ten. The chain recombines TRBV30 with TRBJ2-1; TRBD2 might be the D (7 bases). V shed 1 base and J shed 3 bases, with 10 bases lying between them. This CDR3 is 14 amino acids long. Germline CDR1 GTSNPN, CDR2 SVGIG (reference sequence). Written as DNA, the CDR3 is TGTGCCTGGAGTGCGGGGGGCAGCTACAATGAGCAGTTCTTC. Translating gives CAWSAGGSYNEQFF.

The chain employs TRBV2 and TRBJ2-7, with 9 bases matching TRBD2. V lost 6 bases, J lost 5 bases, and 11 bases stayed unmatched. CDR3 size: 15 residues. Per the germline V gene, CDR1 is SNHLY and CDR2 is FYNNEI. CDR3 protein: CASSGGPSGKDEQYF. The DNA of the CDR3 is TGTGCCAGCAGCGGGGGCCCTAGCGGGAAGGACGAGCAGTACTTC.

V is TRBV4-1 and J is TRBJ2-7; tentative D call: TRBD1 (5 bases). V lost 0 bases, J lost 7 bases, and 13 bases lay in between. Germline CDR1 is MGHRA and CDR2 is YSYEKL. This CDR3 comprises 14 residues. The DNA for the CDR3 is TGCGCCAGCAGCCAAGATCCGGACACTCTGGAGCAGTACTTC. It is translated as CASSQDPDTLEQYF.

The chain employs TRBV7-9 and TRBJ1-1; perhaps TRBD1 as D (6 bases). CDR3 length: 13 amino acids. The germline gives CDR1 SEHNR, CDR2 FQNEAQ (reference sequence). CDR3 protein: CAGRGPGNTEAFF. In nucleotides, the CDR3 is TGTGCAGGGCGGGGGCCAGGTAACACTGAAGCTTTCTTT.

The chain joins TRBV25-1 to TRBJ1-2; D is unresolved. Trimming took off 8 bases at V and 4 bases at J, with 14 bases between the two ends. Germline V lookup: CDR1 MGHDK, CDR2 SYGVNS. This CDR3 has 13 amino acids. This chain's CDR3 is CASSESTIYGYTF. Written as DNA, the CDR3 is TGTGCCAGCTCGGAATCGACAATCTATGGCTACACCTTC.

CDR3 DNA: TGCGCCAGCAGTGCGAGGAGCTCCTACAATGAGCAGTTCTTC. The encoded protein is CASSARSSYNEQFF. J is TRBJ2-1 and V is TRBV10-1; the D is unclear. This CDR3 region has 14 residues. V dropped 4 bases and J dropped 0 bases, with 7 bases sitting between them. CDR1 is WNHNN, CDR2 SYGVQD, per germline (reference sequence).

J is TRBJ1-2 and V is TRBV29-1, with D perhaps matching TRBD1 (5 bases). The germline V and J ends were trimmed by 4 bases and 7 bases, with 13 bases remaining between them. The CDR3 is made up of 12 amino acids. The germline CDR1 and CDR2 sequences are SQVTM and ANQGSEA. Here the CDR3 DNA reads TGCAGCGTTGTGCAGGGAACAGGTGGCTACACCTTC. Translating it yields CSVVQGTGGYTF.

The chain uses TRBV2 and TRBJ2-6; D perhaps matches TRBD1 (5 bases). The ends were cut back, 2 bases at V and 1 base at J, with 6 bases in the middle. This CDR3 contains 15 residues. Looked up from germline, CDR1 is SNHLY and CDR2 is FYNNEI. The CDR3 spells CASSESGSGANVLTF. CDR3 coding DNA: TGTGCCAGCAGTGAATCAGGGTCTGGGGCCAACGTCCTGACTTTC.

This chain links TRBV10-3 with TRBJ2-1; tentatively, D is TRBD2 (6 bases). The V gene's germline CDR1 is ENHRY and CDR2 SYGVKD. V was shortened by 6 bases and J by 0 bases, with 18 bases between the two germline ends. The CDR3 length is 17 residues. The chain's CDR3 is CAIRRGEEGSSYNEQFF. In DNA form, the CDR3 reads TGTGCCATCAGGCGAGGTGAGGAGGGGAGCTCCTACAATGAGCAGTTCTTC.

This chain joins TRBV27 and TRBJ1-2, with D perhaps matching TRBD1 (5 bases). The CDR3 runs 13 residues. Trimming shortened V by 3 bases and J by 2 bases, and 7 bases separated the two germline ends. Germline V gene data show CDR1 as MNHEY and CDR2 as SMNVEV (reference sequence). CDR3: CASSLTENYGYTF. The CDR3 DNA sequence: TGTGCCAGCAGTTTGACAGAAAACTATGGCTACACCTTC.

The chain uses TRBV19 and TRBJ2-2, with TRBD1 as a possible D gene (5 bases). V gave up 8 bases and J gave up 9 bases, with 13 bases separating them. The CDR3 has 12 residues. Germline loops: CDR1 LNHDA, CDR2 SQIVND (reference sequence). The CDR3 spells CASSRGGRELFF. The CDR3 DNA reads TGTGCCAGTTCTAGGGGTGGCAGGGAGCTGTTTTTT.